The 32 T cell receptor beta chains in this list originate from one sample, sequenced in a study of CD8 T cells in Susac syndrome. An amount of RNA that ranged from roughly 0.5 to 1 ug was reverse transcribed with random hexamers. One entry per CDR3 protein results from TCRdb running MiXCR on the immunoSEQ multiplex PCR reads. The repertoire holds roughly 200,000 distinct CDR3 sequences, with 85% to 95% as singletons. Sequenced material: CD4+ T cells from PBMCs. The receptors shown here come from a human donor in good health.

This clonotype was recorded a few times. V is TRBV7-2 and J is TRBJ2-7; D not resolved. The CDR3 spans 11 residues. Germline-derived CDR1 and CDR2 are SGHTA and FQGNSA. With 3 bases removed from V and 5 bases from J, the gap between germline ends came to 5 bases. The CDR3: CASSLVHEQYF. CDR3 DNA sequence: TGTGCCAGCAGCTTGGTTCACGAGCAGTACTTC.

The V call is TRBV7-2, the J call TRBJ2-3; 13 bases match TRBD2. The V and J ends lost 4 bases and 3 bases, in that order; junction bases with no gene match: 1. CDR1 and CDR2 from the germline V gene are SGHTA and FQGNSA. The CDR3 consists of 15 residues. The CDR3, as DNA: TGTGCCAGCAGCTCGGGACTAGCGGGGACAGATACGCAGTATTTT. It encodes CASSSGLAGTDTQYF.

The rearrangement joins TRBV30 to TRBJ1-5, with D possibly being TRBD1 (6 bases). CDR1 and CDR2 from the germline V gene are GTSNPN and SVGIG (reference sequence). CDR3 size: 13 residues. The V end was cut by 7 bases, the J end by 6 bases, with 16 bases between. The CDR3 sequence: CASGSGGGQPQHF. The CDR3 DNA sequence: TGTGCCTCCGGGTCGGGGGGCGGTCAGCCCCAGCATTTT.

This chain connects TRBV3-1 to TRBJ1-1; weak D call: TRBD1 (5 bases). Trimming stripped 0 bases from V and 11 bases from J, with 10 bases between. CDR1 and CDR2 (germline): LGHDT, YNNKEL (reference sequence). The CDR3 consists of 12 residues. The DNA of the CDR3 is TGTGCCAGCAGCCAAGAAACTGGGACGGCTTTCTTT. It encodes CASSQETGTAFF.

The V and J genes are TRBV9 and TRBJ2-3; tentative D call: TRBD1 (5 bases). The CDR3 sequence is 17 residues long. Trimming removed 0 bases at V and 6 bases at J, with 20 bases between. CDR1 and CDR2 (germline): SGDLS, YYNGEE. DNA of the CDR3: TGTGCCAGCAGCGTAGACCCCCCGGGCCCCAAGGGGGATACGCAGTATTTT. This sequence encodes CASSVDPPGPKGDTQYF.

The chain links TRBV11-2 to TRBJ2-2; weak D call: TRBD1 (6 bases). Germline CDR1 SGHAT, CDR2 FQNNGV. CDR3 length equals 16 residues. Trimming left V 0 bases short and J 3 bases short, with 11 bases between. Here the CDR3 DNA reads TGTGCCAGCAGCTTAGAGGGGGCGGCCTACACCGGGGAGCTGTTTTTT. Translation gives CASSLEGAAYTGELFF.

The chain carries TRBV15 and TRBJ2-7; D is unresolved. The CDR3 is 15 residues long. Germline CDR1 and CDR2: LNHNV and YYDKDF (reference sequence). Trimming removed 0 bases from V and 0 bases from J, with 9 bases in between. CDR3 protein: CATSRERLSSYEQYF. The DNA for the CDR3 is TGTGCCACCAGCAGAGAACGTCTGAGCTCCTACGAGCAGTACTTC.

This rearrangement joins TRBV12-3 or TRBV12-4 to TRBJ2-7; 10 nucleotides match TRBD2. This CDR3 has 15 amino acids. J was trimmed by 4 bases and V by 5 bases; bases with no gene match: 8. CDR3 sequence reads: CASSSRTSGLYEQYF. CDR3 nucleotides: TGTGCCAGCAGTAGCAGGACTAGCGGTTTGTACGAGCAGTACTTC.

The J gene is TRBJ1-1, the V gene TRBV7-9, with TRBD1 matching 8 bases. Germline V lookup: CDR1 SEHNR, CDR2 FQNEAQ (reference sequence). The CDR3 has 14 residues. V trimming: 5 bases; J trimming: 5 bases; junction bases outside the gene matches: 7. CDR3 in DNA: TGTGCCAGCAGCGGACAGGGTCTGGGGACTGAAGCTTTCTTT. It is translated as CASSGQGLGTEAFF.

V usage is TRBV3-1 and J usage is TRBJ1-2; D is unresolved. V was clipped by 0 bases and J by 8 bases, with 7 bases between them. There are 12 residues in the CDR3. Germline V CDR1 and CDR2: LGHDT, YNNKEL (reference sequence). The CDR3 nucleotides read TGTGCCAGCAGCCAAGATGCGAGCGGCTACACCTTC. Its translation: CASSQDASGYTF.

The chain employs TRBV12-3 or TRBV12-4 and TRBJ1-2, with TRBD1 identical over 9 bases. The junction had 11 bases not matched to a gene; V was cut back by 7 bases and J by 8 bases. The length of the CDR3 is 14 residues. CDR3 protein: CASTSLQGARGYTF. For the CDR3, the DNA is TGTGCCAGCACTTCCCTACAGGGGGCCCGGGGCTACACCTTC.

In DNA, the CDR3 is TGTGCCAGCAGCTTAGGGATGGGGGCTCTCAAAAACATTCAGTACTTC. Encoded protein: CASSLGMGALKNIQYF. The chain uses TRBV6-5 and TRBJ2-4, with a tentative D call TRBD1 (6 bases). V dropped 6 bases and J dropped 3 bases, with 18 bases sitting between them. CDR3 length: 16 residues. Germline assignment: CDR1 MNHEY and CDR2 SVGAGI.

V usage is TRBV5-1 and J usage is TRBJ2-5; D possibly corresponds to TRBD2 (6 bases). CDR3 length: 16 residues. Trimming took 4 bases from V and 5 from J, leaving 21 bases between them. The germline V gene encodes CDR1 SGHRS and CDR2 YFSETQ. The CDR3 DNA is TGCGCCAGCAGCCCACAATACCGGGACTCCTGGGAGACCCAGTACTTC. It translates to CASSPQYRDSWETQYF.

This chain uses TRBV7-2 with TRBJ2-1, with D tentatively TRBD2 (6 bases). Trimming removed 3 bases at V and 6 bases at J, with 9 bases between. CDR1 is SGHTA, CDR2 FQGNSA, per germline. This CDR3 region has 13 residues. This chain's CDR3 is CASSFSSGNEQFF. The CDR3 region has the DNA TGTGCCAGCAGCTTTAGTAGCGGCAATGAGCAGTTCTTC.

There are a few counts of this clonotype. This chain connects TRBV27 to TRBJ1-2; D possibly corresponds to TRBD1 (5 bases). Germline V gives CDR1 MNHEY, CDR2 SMNVEV (reference sequence). Trimming stripped 5 bases from V and 4 bases from J, with 11 bases between. The CDR3 runs 13 residues. CDR3 DNA: TGTGCCAGCAGTGTTGGGACGGCCTATGGCTACACCTTC. Translating it yields CASSVGTAYGYTF.

The chain employs TRBV7-9 and TRBJ2-1; D gene ambiguous. CDR3 length equals 16 residues. From germline, CDR1 is SEHNR and CDR2 FQNEAQ (reference sequence). Trimming took 6 bases from V and 2 from J, leaving 17 bases between them. The CDR3 nucleotides read TGTGCCAGCAGTCCTTCCGTGGCCACTACCTACAATGAGCAGTTCTTC. Protein sequence: CASSPSVATTYNEQFF.

The CDR3 bases are TGTGCCAGCAGCCCCGCCCTTCCGACTAGGATTAGCCGGGAGCTGTTTTTT. Translating it yields CASSPALPTRISRELFF. This chain joins TRBV7-2 and TRBJ2-2, with D perhaps matching TRBD2 (6 bases). The CDR3 is 17 residues long. The V and J ends lost 5 bases and 9 bases respectively, with 25 bases between them. CDR1 is SGHTA, CDR2 FQGNSA, per germline.

This chain connects TRBV29-1 to TRBJ2-2, with D perhaps TRBD1 or TRBD2 (7 bases each). The CDR3 has 14 amino acids. Trimming took 7 bases from V and 6 from J, leaving 18 bases between them. From germline, CDR1 is SQVTM and CDR2 ANQGSEA. CDR3 residues: CSGRRRGGSGELFF. The CDR3 DNA follows: TGCAGCGGTCGGCGCAGGGGGGGTTCCGGGGAGCTGTTTTTT.

This chain links TRBV24-1 with TRBJ2-1, with 8 bases fitting TRBD1. The junction had 7 bases not matched to a gene; V was cut back by 1 base and J by 9 bases. This CDR3 has 15 amino acids. In germline, CDR1 is KGHDR, CDR2 SFDVKD. DNA of the CDR3: TGTGCCACCAGTGATTTCCGGGACAGGCAACGTGAGCAGTTCTTC. This translates into CATSDFRDRQREQFF.

This chain connects TRBV7-9 to TRBJ2-1, with D maybe TRBD2 (6 bases). CDR3 length equals 15 residues. Germline lookup yields CDR1 SEHNR and CDR2 FQNEAQ (reference sequence). Trimming removed 1 base from V and 6 bases from J, with 13 bases in between. The CDR3 reads CASSLVSGLTNEQFF. For the CDR3, the DNA is TGTGCCAGCAGCTTAGTTTCGGGACTTACCAATGAGCAGTTCTTC.

The rearrangement links TRBV5-4 to TRBJ1-1; D gene unclear. CDR1 and CDR2 from the germline V gene are SGHNT and YYREEE (reference sequence). The CDR3 runs 15 residues. Trimming cost V 4 bases and J 1 base, with 14 bases left between them. The CDR3: CASSRVGRENTEAFF. DNA for the CDR3: TGTGCCAGCAGCCGAGTAGGACGGGAGAACACTGAAGCTTTCTTT.

The rearrangement uses TRBV9 and TRBJ1-2; D is unresolved. Looked up from germline, CDR1 is SGDLS and CDR2 is YYNGEE. Trimming shortened V by 0 bases and J by 7 bases, and 13 bases separated the two germline ends. The CDR3 is 14 amino acids. The CDR3 DNA is TGTGCCAGCAGCGTAGAGAGCCAGGCGGGTGGCTACACCTTC. Translation gives CASSVESQAGGYTF.

This clonotype was counted once. The chain uses TRBV21-1 and TRBJ1-2; TRBD1, the table's D call, lacks a check against the DNA. TRBV21-1 is a listed pseudogene. This CDR3 is 15 amino acids long. CDR3 amino acids: CASSGTAGANYGYTF. Written as DNA, the CDR3 is TGTGCCAGCAGCGGGACAGCCGGAGCTAACTATGGCTACACCTTC.

The chain has TRBV28 and TRBJ1-5, with D possibly matching TRBD1 (5 bases). This CDR3 is built from 14 residues. V was pared by 2 bases and J by 7 bases, with 12 bases between. The germline V gene encodes CDR1 MDHEN and CDR2 SYDVKM. This CDR3 is CASSLIREEQPQHF. DNA for the CDR3: TGTGCCAGCAGTTTAATCAGGGAGGAGCAGCCCCAGCATTTT.

The V and J genes are TRBV29-1 and TRBJ2-3, with 8 nucleotides matching TRBD1. The V gene end was trimmed by 6 bases and the J gene end by 7 bases; junction bases not matched to a gene: 3. The CDR3 consists of 11 residues. Germline V lookup: CDR1 SQVTM, CDR2 ANQGSEA. The CDR3 DNA reads as TGCAGCGTGACAGGGGACAATACGCAGTATTTT. This encodes CSVTGDNTQYF.

The chain uses TRBV7-9 and TRBJ2-7, with D uncertain. V lost 5 bases and J lost 3, with 11 bases in between. CDR3 length: 13 amino acids. Germline V lookup: CDR1 SEHNR, CDR2 FQNEAQ (reference sequence). The CDR3 loop is CASSLSLGYEQYF. The CDR3 bases are TGTGCCAGCAGCCTATCCCTGGGCTACGAGCAGTACTTC.

The V call is TRBV29-1, the J call TRBJ1-5, with 8 bases aligning to TRBD1. V trimming: 4 bases; J trimming: 6 bases; junction bases outside the gene matches: 8. Germline V gives CDR1 SQVTM, CDR2 ANQGSEA. This CDR3 region has 14 residues. The CDR3 DNA reads as TGCAGCGTTGCGACGACAGGGGATTCTCAGCCCCAGCATTTT. Amino acid sequence: CSVATTGDSQPQHF.

The genes are TRBV7-2 and TRBJ1-4, with a possible D match to TRBD1 (6 bases). V was pared by 1 base and J by 8 bases, with 20 bases between. The germline V gene has CDR1 SGHTA and CDR2 FQGNSA. The CDR3 is made up of 17 amino acids. In DNA form, the CDR3 reads TGTGCCAGCAGCTTAGTCCCACAGGGCAGGAGCCAGGAAAAACTGTTTTTT. Its translation is CASSLVPQGRSQEKLFF.

The V gene is TRBV9, the J gene TRBJ2-7; D tentatively fits TRBD1 or TRBD2 (5 bases each). From germline, CDR1 is SGDLS and CDR2 YYNGEE. Trimming removed 0 bases from V and 1 base from J, with 11 bases in between. The CDR3 is 15 amino acids. CDR3 coding DNA: TGTGCCAGCAGCGTAGGCCCGGGACCATCCTACGAGCAGTACGTC. This sequence encodes CASSVGPGPSYEQYV.

The V and J genes are TRBV5-4 and TRBJ1-6, with 8 bases that match TRBD1. V lost 4 bases, J lost 12 bases, and 15 bases stayed unmatched. The CDR3 spans 16 residues. Germline CDR1 SGHNT, CDR2 YYREEE (reference sequence). CDR3: CASSAAQGQAIRPLHF. In nucleotides, the CDR3 is TGTGCCAGCAGCGCCGCCCAGGGACAGGCAATTCGACCCCTCCACTTT.

CDR3 DNA: TGTGCCAGCTCAACACGACAGGGGCCCAACTATGGCTACACCTTC. It yields the protein CASSTRQGPNYGYTF. The rearrangement links TRBV18 to TRBJ1-2; TRBD1 aligns across 8 bases. From germline, CDR1 is KGHSH and CDR2 LQKENI. The CDR3 consists of 15 residues. J lost 2 bases, V lost 5 bases, and 7 bases had no gene match.

This chain connects TRBV20-1 to TRBJ2-1, with D possibly being TRBD1 (7 bases). The V end was cut by 2 bases, the J end by 4 bases, with 12 bases between. The CDR3 has 14 residues. Germline CDR1 and CDR2: DFQATT and SNEGSKA (reference sequence). The CDR3 DNA follows: TGCAGTGCTAGATCCAGGGGGGCTTACAATGAGCAGTTCTTC. It codes for CSARSRGAYNEQFF.